This passage covers 14 T cell receptor beta chains from one sample sequenced in a study of T cell responses to AZD1222 COVID-19 vaccine. Some clones are missing from TCRdb's copy, which holds only in-frame ones; the method was immunoSEQ multiplex PCR. The data hold about 150,000 clones, with more than 85% observed a single time. Here the sequenced sample was peripheral blood, taken on day 0 of AZD1222 vaccination. Receptors were obtained from an adult in good health.

The sample holds a few counts of this clone. One end of the junction does not line up with germline, which may come from a read error. The V and J genes are TRBV2 and TRBJ1-4; the match to TRBD1 covers 8 bases. The CDR3 has 12 residues. Looked up from germline, CDR1 is SNHLY and CDR2 is FYNNEI. The CDR3 sequence is CASSSIRDRLTF. The CDR3 nucleotides are TGTGCCAGCAGTAGCATCCGGGACAGGTTGACTTTT.

The chain has TRBV7-9 and TRBJ1-3; 7 positions match TRBD1. The junction had 4 bases not matched to a gene; V was cut back by 5 bases and J by 0 bases. Germline CDR1 and CDR2: SEHNR and FQNEAQ (reference sequence). The CDR3 runs to 15 residues. The CDR3: CASSTDRNSGNTIYF. In nucleotides, the CDR3 is TGTGCCAGCAGCACGGACAGGAACTCTGGAAACACCATATATTTT.

The CDR3 sequence is CASSPGDAPEAFF. The CDR3 DNA reads as TGTGCCAGCAGTCCAGGGGATGCCCCTGAAGCTTTCTTT. The gene calls are TRBV6-2 or TRBV6-3 and TRBJ1-1; perhaps TRBD1 as D (6 bases). CDR1 MNHEY and CDR2 SVGEGT come from the germline V gene. The CDR3 runs to 13 residues. V lost 5 bases and J lost 6, with 13 bases in between.

V and J are TRBV14 and TRBJ1-1; D gene uncertain. The CDR3 extends over 13 amino acids. In germline, CDR1 is SGHDN, CDR2 FVKESK. Trimming left V 1 base short and J 1 base short, with 4 bases between. CDR3 nucleotides: TGTGCCAGCAGCCAAGTATGGAACACTGAAGCTTTCTTT. Amino acid sequence: CASSQVWNTEAFF.

The chain recombines TRBV11-3 with TRBJ2-7; D remains ambiguous. The germline V and J ends were trimmed by 3 bases and 6 bases, with 15 bases remaining between them. The CDR3 is made up of 14 amino acids. Looked up from germline, CDR1 is SGHNT and CDR2 is YENEEA. CDR3 nucleotide sequence: TGTGCCAGCAGCTTTGTGGGCTCTTACTTCGAGCAGTACTTC. Its translation: CASSFVGSYFEQYF.

The chain joins TRBV3-1 (or the pseudogene TRBV3-2) to TRBJ1-1, with D unresolved. CDR3 length equals 14 residues. V lost 2 bases, J lost 3 bases, and 10 bases lay in between. From germline, CDR1 is LGHDT and CDR2 YNNKEL (reference sequence). CDR3 loop: CASSQRGQDTEAFF. The DNA for the CDR3 is TGTGCCAGCAGCCAACGAGGGCAGGACACTGAAGCTTTCTTT.

The chain carries TRBV28 and TRBJ1-6, with D uncertain. Germline V gene sequence: CDR1 MDHEN, CDR2 SYDVKM. The CDR3 is made up of 12 amino acids. V was cut by 7 bases and J by 7 bases, with 8 bases left in between. As DNA, the CDR3 is TGTGCCAGCACCCCACAAAATTCACCCCTCCACTTT. Its protein is CASTPQNSPLHF.

The chain combines TRBV6-5 with TRBJ1-5; a weak D match, TRBD1 (6 bases). The CDR3 extends over 15 amino acids. Trimming stripped 5 bases from V and 3 bases from J, with 14 bases between. CDR1 and CDR2 (germline): MNHEY, SVGAGI. The CDR3 here is CASSQQGLNNQPQHF. CDR3 nucleotides: TGTGCCAGCAGTCAACAGGGTCTCAACAATCAGCCCCAGCATTTT.

The chain has TRBV28 and TRBJ2-3; 7 nucleotides line up with TRBD1. The V and J ends lost 5 bases and 3 bases, in that order; junction bases with no gene match: 8. This CDR3 spans 15 amino acids. Per germline, CDR1 MDHEN and CDR2 SYDVKM. Here the CDR3 DNA reads TGTGCCAGCAGTCCTAGTACAGGGGTAACAGATACGCAGTATTTT. Translated: CASSPSTGVTDTQYF.

The rearrangement joins TRBV4-3 to TRBJ1-2; D is ambiguous. The germline V and J ends were trimmed by 1 base and 6 bases, with 12 bases remaining between them. Germline V gene data show CDR1 as LGHNA and CDR2 as YSLEER. The CDR3 sequence is 14 residues long. CDR3 DNA sequence: TGCGCCAGCAGCCAAGCCGCTTTTGCTAATGGCTACACCTTC. This encodes CASSQAAFANGYTF.

V is TRBV9 and J is TRBJ1-3; D is undetermined. There are 12 residues in the CDR3. Deletions cut 4 bases from V and 8 bases from J, with 10 bases between. The germline gives CDR1 SGDLS, CDR2 YYNGEE. The CDR3 spells CASSSSGDTIYF. The CDR3 nucleotides are TGTGCCAGCAGCTCATCCGGGGACACCATATATTTT.

This rearrangement joins TRBV19 to TRBJ1-4; D is unclear. Trimming pared 2 bases from V and 10 bases from J, leaving 20 bases between. Germline CDR1 is LNHDA and CDR2 is SQIVND (reference sequence). The CDR3 has 16 residues. This CDR3 reads CASSINPDSSWGKLFF. The CDR3 DNA reads TGTGCCAGTAGTATAAACCCGGACTCGTCGTGGGGAAAACTGTTTTTT.

Only a few counts were recorded for this clone. The chain employs TRBV20-1 and TRBJ2-7; D uncertain. Per the germline V gene, CDR1 is DFQATT and CDR2 is SNEGSKA (reference sequence). The germline V and J ends were trimmed by 6 bases and 3 bases, with 9 bases remaining between them. The CDR3 sequence is 11 residues long. The CDR3 coding sequence is TGCAGTGCCCTTAGTAACTACGAGCAGTACTTC. Translated, it gives CSALSNYEQYF.

The chain employs TRBV7-2 and TRBJ2-3, with 7 bases identical to TRBD2. This CDR3 has 14 residues. The germline V gene encodes CDR1 SGHTA and CDR2 FQGNSA. Trimming removed 9 bases from V and 2 bases from J; junction bases left unmatched: 8. The CDR3 region has the DNA TGTGCCAGTGGCACGGGGGGAACCACAGATACGCAGTATTTT. It is translated as CASGTGGTTDTQYF.